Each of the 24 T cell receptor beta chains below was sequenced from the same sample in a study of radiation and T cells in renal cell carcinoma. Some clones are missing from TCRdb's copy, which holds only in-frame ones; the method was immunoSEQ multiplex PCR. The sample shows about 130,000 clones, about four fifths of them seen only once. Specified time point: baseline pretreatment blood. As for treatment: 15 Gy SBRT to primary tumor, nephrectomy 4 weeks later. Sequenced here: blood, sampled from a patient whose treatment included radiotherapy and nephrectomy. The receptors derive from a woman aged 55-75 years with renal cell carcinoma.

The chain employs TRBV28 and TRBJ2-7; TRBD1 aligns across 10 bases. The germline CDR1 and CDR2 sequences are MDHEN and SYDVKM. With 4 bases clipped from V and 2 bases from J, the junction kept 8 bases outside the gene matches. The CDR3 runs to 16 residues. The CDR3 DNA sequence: TGTGCCAGCAGTTCTCGCGGAGGACAGGGGGCCTACGAGCAGTACTTC. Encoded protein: CASSSRGGQGAYEQYF.

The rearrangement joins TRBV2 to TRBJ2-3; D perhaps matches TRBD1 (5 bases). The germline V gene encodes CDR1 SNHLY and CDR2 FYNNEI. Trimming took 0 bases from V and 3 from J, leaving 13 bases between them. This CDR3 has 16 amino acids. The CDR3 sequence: CASSEALTGGTDTQYF. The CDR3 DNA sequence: TGTGCCAGCAGTGAAGCGCTAACAGGCGGTACAGATACGCAGTATTTT.

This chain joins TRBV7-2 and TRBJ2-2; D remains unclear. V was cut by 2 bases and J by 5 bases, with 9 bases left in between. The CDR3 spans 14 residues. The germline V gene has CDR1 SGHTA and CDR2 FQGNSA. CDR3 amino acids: CASSLPTFTGELFF. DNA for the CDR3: TGTGCCAGCAGCTTACCCACTTTTACCGGGGAGCTGTTTTTT.

CDR3 protein: CASSQGVSGGSYEQYF. CDR3 nucleotide sequence: TGCGCCAGCAGCCAAGGTGTTAGCGGGGGGTCCTACGAGCAGTACTTC. The chain combines TRBV4-3 with TRBJ2-7, with TRBD2 identical over 10 bases. The V gene's germline CDR1 is LGHNA and CDR2 YSLEER. There are 16 residues in the CDR3. V gave up 1 base and J gave up 1 base; unmatched junction bases: 4.

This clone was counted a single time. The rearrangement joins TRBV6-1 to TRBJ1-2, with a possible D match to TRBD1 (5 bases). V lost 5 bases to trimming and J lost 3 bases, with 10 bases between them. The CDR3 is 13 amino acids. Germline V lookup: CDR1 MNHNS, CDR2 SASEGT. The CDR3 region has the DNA TGTGCCAGCAGTTCGCAGGGAGACTATGGCTACACCTTC. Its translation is CASSSQGDYGYTF.

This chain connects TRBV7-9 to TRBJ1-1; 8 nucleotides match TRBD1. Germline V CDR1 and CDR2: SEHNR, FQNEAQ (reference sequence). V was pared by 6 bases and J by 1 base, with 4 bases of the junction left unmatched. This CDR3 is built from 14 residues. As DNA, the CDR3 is TGTGCCAGCAGAATGACAGGGGCGAACACTGAAGCTTTCTTT. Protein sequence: CASRMTGANTEAFF.

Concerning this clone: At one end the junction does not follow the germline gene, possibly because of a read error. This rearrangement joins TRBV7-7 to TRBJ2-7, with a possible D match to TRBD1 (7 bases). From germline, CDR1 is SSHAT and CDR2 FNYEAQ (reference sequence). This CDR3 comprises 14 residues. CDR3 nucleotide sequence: TGTGCTAGCAGCGGGCCGGGACAGCGAGGCGAGCAGTACTTC. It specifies CASSGPGQRGEQYF. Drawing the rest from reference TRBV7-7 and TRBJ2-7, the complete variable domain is GAGVSQSPRYKVTKRGQDVTLRCDPISSHATLYWYQQALGQGPEFLTYFNYEAQPDKSGLPSDRFSAERPEGSISTLTIQRTEQRDSAMYRCASSGPGQRGEQYFGPGTRLTVT.

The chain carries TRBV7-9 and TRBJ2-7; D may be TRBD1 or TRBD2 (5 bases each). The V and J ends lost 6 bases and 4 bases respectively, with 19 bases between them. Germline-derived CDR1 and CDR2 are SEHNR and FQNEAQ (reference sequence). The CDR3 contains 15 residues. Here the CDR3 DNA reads TGTGCCAGCAGTCAGGGCGTACCCGAGGGATACGAGCAGTACTTC. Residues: CASSQGVPEGYEQYF.

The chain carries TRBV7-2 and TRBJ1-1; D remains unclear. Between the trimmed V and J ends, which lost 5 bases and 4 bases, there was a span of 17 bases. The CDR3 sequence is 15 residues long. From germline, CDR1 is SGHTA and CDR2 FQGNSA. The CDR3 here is CASSHTGVRGTEAFF. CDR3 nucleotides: TGTGCCAGCAGCCACACCGGCGTCCGCGGCACTGAAGCTTTCTTT.

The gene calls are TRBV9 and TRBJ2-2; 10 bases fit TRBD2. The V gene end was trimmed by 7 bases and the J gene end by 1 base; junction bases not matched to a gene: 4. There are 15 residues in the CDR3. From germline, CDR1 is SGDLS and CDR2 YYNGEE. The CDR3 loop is CASARLAGNTGELFF. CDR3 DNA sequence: TGTGCCAGCGCCCGACTAGCGGGGAACACCGGGGAGCTGTTTTTT.

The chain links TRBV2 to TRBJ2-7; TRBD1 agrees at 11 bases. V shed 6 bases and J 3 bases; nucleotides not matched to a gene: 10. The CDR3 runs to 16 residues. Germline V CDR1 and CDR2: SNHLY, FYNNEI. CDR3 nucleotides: TGTGCCAGCAGACCGGGACAGGGGGATATCGGCTACGAGCAGTACTTC. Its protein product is CASRPGQGDIGYEQYF.

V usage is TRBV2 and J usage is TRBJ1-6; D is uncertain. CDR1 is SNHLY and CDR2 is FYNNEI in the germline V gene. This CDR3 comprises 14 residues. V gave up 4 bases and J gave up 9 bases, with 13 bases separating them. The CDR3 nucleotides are TGTGCCAGCAGTGTTCGGGTTTCAGGTTCACCCCTCCACTTT. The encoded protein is CASSVRVSGSPLHF. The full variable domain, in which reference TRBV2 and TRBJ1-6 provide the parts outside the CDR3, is EPEVTQTPSHQVTQMGQEVILRCVPISNHLYFYWYRQILGQKVEFLVSFYNNEISEKSEIFDDQFSVERPDGSNFTLKIRSTKLEDSAMYFCASSVRVSGSPLHFGNGTRLTVT.

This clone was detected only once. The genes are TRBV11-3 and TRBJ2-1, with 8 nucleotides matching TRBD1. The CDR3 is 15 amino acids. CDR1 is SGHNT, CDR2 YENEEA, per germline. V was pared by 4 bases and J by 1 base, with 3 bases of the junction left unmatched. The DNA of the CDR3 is TGTGCCAGCAGCTCCGGACAGGGTTCCTACAATGAGCAGTTCTTC. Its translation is CASSSGQGSYNEQFF.

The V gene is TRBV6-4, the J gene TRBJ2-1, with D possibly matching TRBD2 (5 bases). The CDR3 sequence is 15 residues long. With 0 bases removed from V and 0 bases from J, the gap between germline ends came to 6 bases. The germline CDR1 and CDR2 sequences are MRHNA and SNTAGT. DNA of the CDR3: TGTGCCAGCAGTGACTCGAGCGGCTCCTACAATGAGCAGTTCTTC. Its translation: CASSDSSGSYNEQFF.

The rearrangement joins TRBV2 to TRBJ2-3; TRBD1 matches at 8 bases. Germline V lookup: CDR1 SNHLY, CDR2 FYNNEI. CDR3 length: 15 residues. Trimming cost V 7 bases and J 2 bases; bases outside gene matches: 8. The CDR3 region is CASKVRDRYTDTQYF. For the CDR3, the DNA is TGTGCCAGCAAAGTTCGGGACAGGTACACAGATACGCAGTATTTT.

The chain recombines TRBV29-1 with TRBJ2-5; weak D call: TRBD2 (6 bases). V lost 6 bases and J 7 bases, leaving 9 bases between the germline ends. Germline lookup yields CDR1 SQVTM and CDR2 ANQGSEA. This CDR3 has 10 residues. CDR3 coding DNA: TGCAGCGTCATTAGCGGGACCCAGTACTTC. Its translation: CSVISGTQYF. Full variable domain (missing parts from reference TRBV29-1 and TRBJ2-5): SAVISQKPSRDICQRGTSLTIQCQVDSQVTMMFWYRQQPGQSLTLIATANQGSEATYESGFVIDKFPISRPNLTFSTLTVSNMSPEDSSIYLCSVISGTQYFGPGTRLLVL.

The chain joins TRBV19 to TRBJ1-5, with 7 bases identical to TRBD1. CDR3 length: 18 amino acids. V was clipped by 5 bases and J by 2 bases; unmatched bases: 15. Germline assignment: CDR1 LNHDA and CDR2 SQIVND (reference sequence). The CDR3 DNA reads TGTGCCAGTAGTCGGATTACCGACAGGGTAGACGGCAATCAGCCCCAGCATTTT. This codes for CASSRITDRVDGNQPQHF.

The CDR3: CASSLTATYEQYF. DNA for the CDR3: TGTGCCAGCTCCTTGACAGCCACCTACGAGCAGTACTTC. The chain employs TRBV6-5 and TRBJ2-7; D might be TRBD1 (5 bases). Germline CDR1 MNHEY, CDR2 SVGAGI. V lost 8 bases and J lost 2, with 13 bases in between. This CDR3 is built from 13 residues.

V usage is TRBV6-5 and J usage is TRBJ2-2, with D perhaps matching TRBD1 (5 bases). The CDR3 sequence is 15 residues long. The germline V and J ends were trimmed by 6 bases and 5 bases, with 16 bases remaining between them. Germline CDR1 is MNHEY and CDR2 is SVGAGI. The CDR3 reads CASSPRTRLTGELFF. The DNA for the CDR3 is TGTGCCAGCAGCCCACGGACACGCCTTACCGGGGAGCTGTTTTTT.

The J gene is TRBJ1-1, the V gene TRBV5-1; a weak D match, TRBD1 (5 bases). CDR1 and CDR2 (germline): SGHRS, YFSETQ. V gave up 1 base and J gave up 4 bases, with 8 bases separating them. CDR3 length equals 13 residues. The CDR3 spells CASSLTGPTEAFF. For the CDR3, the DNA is TGCGCCAGCAGCTTGACGGGGCCCACTGAAGCTTTCTTT.

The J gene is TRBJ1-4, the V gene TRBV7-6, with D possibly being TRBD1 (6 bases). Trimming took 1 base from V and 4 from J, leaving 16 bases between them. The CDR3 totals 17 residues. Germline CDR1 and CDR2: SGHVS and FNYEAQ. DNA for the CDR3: TGTGCCAGCAGCTTAGTGGGGGGGCGCCCCCTTAATGAAAAACTGTTTTTT. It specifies CASSLVGGRPLNEKLFF.

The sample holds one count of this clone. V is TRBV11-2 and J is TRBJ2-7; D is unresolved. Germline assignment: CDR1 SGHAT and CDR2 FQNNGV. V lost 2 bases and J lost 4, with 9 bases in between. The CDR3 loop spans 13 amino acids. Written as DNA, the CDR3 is TGTGCCAGCAGCTTAATACGGAGTTACGAGCAGTACTTC. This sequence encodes CASSLIRSYEQYF.

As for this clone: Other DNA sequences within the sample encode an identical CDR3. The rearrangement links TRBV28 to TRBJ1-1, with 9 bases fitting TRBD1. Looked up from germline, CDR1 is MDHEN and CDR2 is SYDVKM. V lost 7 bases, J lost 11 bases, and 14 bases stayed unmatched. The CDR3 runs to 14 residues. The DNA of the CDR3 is TGTGCCAGCACCTCTGGACAGGGGAGGGGTGAGGCTTTCTTT. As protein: CASTSGQGRGEAFF.

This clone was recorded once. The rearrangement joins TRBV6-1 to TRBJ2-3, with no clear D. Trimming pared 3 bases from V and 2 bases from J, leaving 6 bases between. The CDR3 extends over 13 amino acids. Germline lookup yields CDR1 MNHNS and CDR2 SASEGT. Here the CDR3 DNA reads TGTGCCAGCAGTGATGAGAACACAGATACGCAGTATTTT. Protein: CASSDENTDTQYF.